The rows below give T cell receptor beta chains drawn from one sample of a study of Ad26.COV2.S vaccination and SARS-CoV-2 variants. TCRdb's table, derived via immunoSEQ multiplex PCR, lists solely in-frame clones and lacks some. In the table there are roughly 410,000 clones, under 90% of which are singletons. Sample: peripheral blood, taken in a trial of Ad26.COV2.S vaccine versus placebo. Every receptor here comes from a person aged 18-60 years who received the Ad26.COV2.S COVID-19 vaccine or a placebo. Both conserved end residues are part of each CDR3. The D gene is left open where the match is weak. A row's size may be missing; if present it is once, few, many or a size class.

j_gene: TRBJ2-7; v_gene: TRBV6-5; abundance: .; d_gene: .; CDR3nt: TGTGCCAGCAGTCCATCCTCTGGGCAGGACCAGTACTTC; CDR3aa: CASSPSSGQDQYF
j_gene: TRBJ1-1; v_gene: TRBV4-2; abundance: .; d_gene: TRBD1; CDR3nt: TGTGCCAGCAGCCAAGATAGGGGGCGCCCCGTTAGGAACACTGAAGCTTTCTTT; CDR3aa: CASSQDRGRPVRNTEAFF
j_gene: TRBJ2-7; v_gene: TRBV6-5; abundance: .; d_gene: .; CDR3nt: TGTGCCAGCGGAGTGAGGGCAGGCGAGCAGTACTTC; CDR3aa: CASGVRAGEQYF
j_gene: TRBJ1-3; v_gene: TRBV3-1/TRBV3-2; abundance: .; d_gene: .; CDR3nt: TGTGCCAGCAGCCAAGGAAGAGGAAACACCATATATTTT; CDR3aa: CASSQGRGNTIYF
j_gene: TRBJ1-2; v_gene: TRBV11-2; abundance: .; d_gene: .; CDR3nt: TGTGCCAGCAGCTTAGTGCAGTTCCTGGGCTACACCTTC; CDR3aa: CASSLVQFLGYTF
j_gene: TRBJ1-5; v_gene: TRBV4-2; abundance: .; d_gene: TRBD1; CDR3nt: TGTGCCAGCAGCCTTGCCAGGACAGGGAATACTCAGCCCCAGCATTTT; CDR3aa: CASSLARTGNTQPQHF
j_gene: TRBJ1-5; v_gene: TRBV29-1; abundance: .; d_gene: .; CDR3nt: TGCAGCGTTGATTGTGGTGGCAATCAGCCCCAGCATTTT; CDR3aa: CSVDCGGNQPQHF
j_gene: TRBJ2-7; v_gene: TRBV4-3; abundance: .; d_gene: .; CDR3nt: TGCGCCAGCAGCCAAGACTGGACTATCAGGACCTACGAGCAGTACTTC; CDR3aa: CASSQDWTIRTYEQYF
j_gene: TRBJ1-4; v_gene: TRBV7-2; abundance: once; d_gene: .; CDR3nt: TGTGCCAGCAGCCCTGACAGCGCAACTAATGAAAAACTGTTTTTT; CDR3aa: CASSPDSATNEKLFF
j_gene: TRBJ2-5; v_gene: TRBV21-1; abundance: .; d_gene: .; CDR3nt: TGTGCCCCAACCTACTCCGGGGAGACCCAGTACTTC; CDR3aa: CAPTYSGETQYF
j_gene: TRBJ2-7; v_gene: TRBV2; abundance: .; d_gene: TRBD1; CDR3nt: TGTGCCAGCACTGATACAGGGGCCTACGAGCAGTACTTC; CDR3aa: CASTDTGAYEQYF
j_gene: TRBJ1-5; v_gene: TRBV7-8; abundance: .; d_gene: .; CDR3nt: TGTGCCAGCAGCTTACAGGGATTGGTAGGGCCCCAGCATTTT; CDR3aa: CASSLQGLVGPQHF
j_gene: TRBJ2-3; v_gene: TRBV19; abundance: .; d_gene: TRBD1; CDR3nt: TGTGCCAGTAGTATTGACGCAGGGGGCGCAGATACGCAGTATTTT; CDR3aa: CASSIDAGGADTQYF
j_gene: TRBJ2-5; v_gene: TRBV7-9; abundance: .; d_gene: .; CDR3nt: TGTGCCAGCATCTTGGGAGACATTAAAGAGACCCAGTACTTC; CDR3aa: CASILGDIKETQYF
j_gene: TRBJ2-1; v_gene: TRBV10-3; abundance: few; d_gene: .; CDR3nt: TGTGCCATCAGTGAGTCCGTTATATGGCGCCGGAACAATGAGCAGTTCTTC; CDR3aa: CAISESVIWRRNNEQFF
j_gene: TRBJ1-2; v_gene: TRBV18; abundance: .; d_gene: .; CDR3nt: TGTGCCAGCTCACTCGCGGGGAAGGACTATGGCTACACCTTC; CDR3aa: CASSLAGKDYGYTF
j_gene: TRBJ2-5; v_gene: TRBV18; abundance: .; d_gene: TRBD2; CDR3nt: TGTGCCACCGTTAGGCGGGGGGTCGCCCAAGAGACCCAGTACTTC; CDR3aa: CATVRRGVAQETQYF
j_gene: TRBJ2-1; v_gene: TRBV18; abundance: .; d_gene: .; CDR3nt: TGTGCCAGCTCACCGGGGGGAAATGAGCAGTTCTTC; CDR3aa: CASSPGGNEQFF
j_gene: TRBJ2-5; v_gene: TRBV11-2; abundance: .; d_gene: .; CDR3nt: TGTGCCAGCAGCACCCTCCCAGTAGAGACCCAGTACTTC; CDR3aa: CASSTLPVETQYF
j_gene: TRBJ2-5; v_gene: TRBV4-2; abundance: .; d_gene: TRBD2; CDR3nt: TGTGCCAGCAGCCAACCTAGGACTAGATCCCCTTTGCCCCAGTACTTC; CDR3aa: CASSQPRTRSPLPQYF
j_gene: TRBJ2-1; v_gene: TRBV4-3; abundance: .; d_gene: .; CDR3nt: TGCGCCAGCAGCCAAGGTCGGACCCCTTACAATGAGCAGTTCTTC; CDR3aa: CASSQGRTPYNEQFF
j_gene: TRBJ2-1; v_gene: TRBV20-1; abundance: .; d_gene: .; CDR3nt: TGCAGTGCGGGACTCTGGGAGCAGTTCTTC; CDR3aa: CSAGLWEQFF
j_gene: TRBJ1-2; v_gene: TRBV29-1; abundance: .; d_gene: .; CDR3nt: TGCAGCGTTGAAAACGCCCTAAAGGAAGGCTACACCTTC; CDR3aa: CSVENALKEGYTF
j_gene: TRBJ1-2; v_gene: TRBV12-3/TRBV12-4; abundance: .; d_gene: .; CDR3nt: TGTGCCAGCAAACTAACCCAATCTGGTGGCTACACCTTC; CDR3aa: CASKLTQSGGYTF
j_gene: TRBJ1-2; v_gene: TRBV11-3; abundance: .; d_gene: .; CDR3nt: TGTGCCAGCAGCTTACCAAACTATGGCTACACCTTC; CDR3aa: CASSLPNYGYTF
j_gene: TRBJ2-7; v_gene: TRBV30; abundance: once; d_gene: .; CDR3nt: TGTGCCTGGAGCGCAGGCTCCTACGAGCAGTACTTC; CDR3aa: CAWSAGSYEQYF
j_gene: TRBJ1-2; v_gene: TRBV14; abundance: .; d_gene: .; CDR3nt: TGTGCCAGCAGCCAAGATCTTTCCCGCCGGAGGGGCTACACCTTC; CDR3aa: CASSQDLSRRRGYTF
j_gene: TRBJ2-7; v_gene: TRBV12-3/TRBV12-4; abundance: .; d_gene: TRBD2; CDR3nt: TGTGCCAGCAGCCCTGCGGGGGGGGAGGAGCAGTACTTC; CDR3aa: CASSPAGGEEQYF
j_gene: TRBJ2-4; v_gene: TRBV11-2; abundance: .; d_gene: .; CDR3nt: TGTGCCAGCAGCCGCCTGGGCGGGGTCAACATTCAGTACTTC; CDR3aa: CASSRLGGVNIQYF
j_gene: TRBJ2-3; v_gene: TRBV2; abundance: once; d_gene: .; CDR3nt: TGTGCCAGCACCCGGCGGCGAGACAACACAGATACGCAGTATTTT; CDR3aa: CASTRRRDNTDTQYF
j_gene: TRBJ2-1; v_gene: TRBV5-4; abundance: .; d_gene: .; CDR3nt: TGTGCCAGCAGCTTGGCGCCGCCCCTACACAATGAGCAGTTCTTC; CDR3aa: CASSLAPPLHNEQFF
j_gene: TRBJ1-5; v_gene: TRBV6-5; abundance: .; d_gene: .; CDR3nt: TGTGCCAGCAGTAGAGGAGGAGCGTCCAATCAGCCCCAGCATTTT; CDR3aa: CASSRGGASNQPQHF
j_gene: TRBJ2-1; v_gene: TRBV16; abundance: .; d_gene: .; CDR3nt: TGTGCCAGCGGCCAAGTCCCGTCTAATGAGCAGTTCTTC; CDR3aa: CASGQVPSNEQFF
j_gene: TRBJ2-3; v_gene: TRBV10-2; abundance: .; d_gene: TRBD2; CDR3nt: TGCGCCAGCAAATCCACTAGCGGGGGGGCCACAGATACGCAGTATTTT; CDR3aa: CASKSTSGGATDTQYF
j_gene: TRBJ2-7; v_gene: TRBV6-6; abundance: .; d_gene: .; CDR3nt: TGTGCCAGCAGTTACCCCCCTCAAGACGAGCAGTACTTC; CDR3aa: CASSYPPQDEQYF
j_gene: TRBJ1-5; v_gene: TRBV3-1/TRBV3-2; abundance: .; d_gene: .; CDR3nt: TGTGCCAGCGCCAGGGATGCCAAAGGGCCCCAGCATTTT; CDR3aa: CASARDAKGPQHF
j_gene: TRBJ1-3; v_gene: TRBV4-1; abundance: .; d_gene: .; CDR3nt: TGCGCCAGCAGCCCGCCCGGGGGCTCTGGAAACACCATATATTTT; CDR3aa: CASSPPGGSGNTIYF
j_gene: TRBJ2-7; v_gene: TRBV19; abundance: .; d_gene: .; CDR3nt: TGTGCCAGTAGTATTGGCGGGGTGCAGTACTTC; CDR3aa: CASSIGGVQYF
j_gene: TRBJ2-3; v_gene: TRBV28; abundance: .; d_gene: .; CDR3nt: TGTGCCAGCCTGGGGACCGGGACCCCGGGGACAGATACGCAGTATTTT; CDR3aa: CASLGTGTPGTDTQYF
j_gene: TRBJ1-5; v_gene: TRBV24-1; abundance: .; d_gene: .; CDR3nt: TGTGCCACCAGTGACCGGCCCGGGCCCCAGCATTTT; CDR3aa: CATSDRPGPQHF
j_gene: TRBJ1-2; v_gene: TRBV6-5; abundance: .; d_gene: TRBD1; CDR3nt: TGTGCCAGCAGGCGGGACAGGGTATATGGCTACACCTTC; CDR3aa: CASRRDRVYGYTF
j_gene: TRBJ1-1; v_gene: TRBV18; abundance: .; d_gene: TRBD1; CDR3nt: TGTGCCAGCTCACCCCTCGGACAGGGAGACGCTGAAGCTTTCTTT; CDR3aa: CASSPLGQGDAEAFF
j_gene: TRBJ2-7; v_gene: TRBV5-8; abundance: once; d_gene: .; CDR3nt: TGTGCCAGCAGCTTGTACGGGCAAGGGGGGTACGAGCAGTACTTC; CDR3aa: CASSLYGQGGYEQYF
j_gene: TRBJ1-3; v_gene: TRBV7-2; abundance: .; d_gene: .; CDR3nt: TGTGCCAGCAGCCCCTCGGGAGGGGGAGGAAACACCATATATTTT; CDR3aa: CASSPSGGGGNTIYF
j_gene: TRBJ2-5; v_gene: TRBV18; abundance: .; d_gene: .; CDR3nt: TGTGCCAGCTCACCTCGGACTCGTCGGGGGCAAGAGACCCAGTACTTC; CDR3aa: CASSPRTRRGQETQYF
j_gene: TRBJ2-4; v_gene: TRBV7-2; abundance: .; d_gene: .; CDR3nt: TGTGCCAGCCGCGGCCAATTAGGGCCGGAGAACATTCAGTACTTC; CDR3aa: CASRGQLGPENIQYF
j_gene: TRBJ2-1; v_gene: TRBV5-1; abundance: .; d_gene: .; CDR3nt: TGCGCCAGCTCTCCGGAGTTCTACAATGAGCAGTTCTTC; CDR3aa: CASSPEFYNEQFF
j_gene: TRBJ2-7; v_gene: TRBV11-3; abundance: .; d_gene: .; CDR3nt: TGTGCCAGCAGCTTGGGTCTCGGCTACGAGCAGTACTTC; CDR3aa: CASSLGLGYEQYF
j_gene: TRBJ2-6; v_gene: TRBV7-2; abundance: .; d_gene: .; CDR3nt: TGTGCCAGCAGCCCCTCACCTGGGGCCAACGTCCTGACTTTC; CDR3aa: CASSPSPGANVLTF
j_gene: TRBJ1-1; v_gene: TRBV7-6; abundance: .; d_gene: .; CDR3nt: TGTGCCAGCAGCTTCGGAGGGAACGCTGAAGCTTTCTTT; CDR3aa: CASSFGGNAEAFF
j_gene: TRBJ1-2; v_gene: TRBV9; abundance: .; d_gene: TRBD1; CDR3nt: TGTGCCAGCAGCGTGGCCCGGGACAGGGCGGTCTATGGCTACACCTTC; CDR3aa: CASSVARDRAVYGYTF
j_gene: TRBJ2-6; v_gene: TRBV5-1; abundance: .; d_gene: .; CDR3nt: TGCGCCAGCAGCTTCGTGACAGTCTCTGGGGCCAACGTCCTGACTTTC; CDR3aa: CASSFVTVSGANVLTF
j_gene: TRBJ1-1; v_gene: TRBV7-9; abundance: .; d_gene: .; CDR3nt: TGTGCCAGCAGTCCGGGGGACGTGAACACTGAAGCTTTCTTT; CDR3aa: CASSPGDVNTEAFF